This T cell receptor beta chain derives from a study of blood T cell repertoires in COVID-19. Trimming left V 2 bases short and J 12 bases short, with 20 bases between. The CDR3 runs 14 residues. Germline V lookup: CDR1 MNHEY, CDR2 SMNVEV (reference sequence). This clone showed up just once. Sequencing was performed with immunoSEQ multiplex PCR; in TCRdb, only in-frame clones are kept and a portion is missing. The sample has tens of thousands of clones, roughly nine tenths seen once. The sequence was obtained from a man between 60 and 75 years old with COVID-19, enrolled during active disease. The chain combines TRBV27 with TRBJ2-7, with a tentative D call TRBD2 (6 bases). Material: peripheral blood. The CDR3 is CASSLKAGAGRLYF. The CDR3 DNA reads as TGTGCCAGCAGTTTAAAGGCCGGTGCAGGGAGGCTGTACTTC.